This T cell receptor (beta chain) appears in the sequencing data of a study of blood T cell repertoires in COVID-19 (dated by TCRdb to about 2020). A note on the overall study: Samples covering the acute and convalescent phases of COVID-19 were provided by collaborators in the United States, Italy and Spain. Samples came from the ongoing ImmuneRACE study (first 160 participants) plus 1,254 subjects from 6 global collaborators. A de-identified subject ID, COVID-19 status, age in years and sex were almost always included in the sample metadata. The material from the prospective study consisted of cDNA or gDNA derived from T cells, B-cell-depleted T cells, or PBMCs. A freely available public database, intended as a resource for researchers studying the immune response to SARS-CoV-2, is where the repertoires were released. Where available, HLA class I and class II types were obtained from metadata supplied by the sample provider rather than from assay-based typing. Deeply sampled blood TCRbeta repertoires from subjects exposed to, actively infected with, or recovered from COVID-19 were included in the dataset.

Of note for this clone: The antigen it binds to is not known. No base quality values were provided; no much bigger clone lies one nucleotide off.

Participants in the prospective study were enrolled through a virtual design, were aged about 18 to 100 years, and lived in 20 to 30 United States geographic areas. In the prospective study, cohorts were assigned on the basis of participant-reported clinical history obtained from a screening survey and a study questionnaire. Mobile phlebotomists in the prospective study collected whole blood, serum and a nasopharyngeal or oropharyngeal swab from every participant. Over a roughly 2-month period, participants in the prospective study had the option of providing additional blood draws and questionnaires. Before DNA extraction, prospective study blood samples were shipped either frozen or at room temperature. TCRbeta CDR3 regions were amplified from genomic DNA by means of the immunoSEQ Assay, a bias-controlled multiplex PCR. Under the source paper's analysis protocol: Within the assay, amplification of reference gene primers was used to estimate how many nucleated cells each sample contained. To quantify the absolute abundance of each unique TCRbeta CDR3 rearrangement, sequence reads were collapsed and filtered. For each sample, productive Simpson clonality was calculated by taking the square root of Simpson's diversity index across productive rearrangements. Imported from immuneACCESS, the table was reduced by TCRdb to in-frame sequences with V and J called. These copies leave out some clones; in studies compared against another copy, an unresolved V gene accounts for under half, and the cause of the remainder is not known. The DNA was the basis for D and trimming; V, J and clone size are from that table. This sample has 250,000 to 350,000 clones in its table, and around 90% of those were observed once. The leading ten clones occupy 3.5% to 4.5% of the sample.

The full study reports these points: How much clinical and demographic metadata was included differed by source and by participant, and the metadata was provided uncurated.

This clonotype was obtained from a woman aged 18-29 years with acute COVID-19. Sequenced: PBMCs or T cells enriched from blood (not recorded which).

The base sequence is TGTGCCAGCAGCTCCTCAGGCCCTGAAGCTTTCTTT. This yields the protein CASSSSGPEAFF. In this chain, TRBV3-1 (or the pseudogene TRBV3-2) is recombined with TRBJ1-1; the D gene identity is not certain. V drops 5 bases and J drops 6 bases, leaving 10 bases in between. CDR1 LGHDT and CDR2 YNNKEL were looked up in the germline V gene (reference sequence). There are 12 amino acids in the CDR3, from cysteine to phenylalanine inclusive. Only the CDR3 portion is preserved as DNA: 36 bases, with reading frame beginning at the first base.